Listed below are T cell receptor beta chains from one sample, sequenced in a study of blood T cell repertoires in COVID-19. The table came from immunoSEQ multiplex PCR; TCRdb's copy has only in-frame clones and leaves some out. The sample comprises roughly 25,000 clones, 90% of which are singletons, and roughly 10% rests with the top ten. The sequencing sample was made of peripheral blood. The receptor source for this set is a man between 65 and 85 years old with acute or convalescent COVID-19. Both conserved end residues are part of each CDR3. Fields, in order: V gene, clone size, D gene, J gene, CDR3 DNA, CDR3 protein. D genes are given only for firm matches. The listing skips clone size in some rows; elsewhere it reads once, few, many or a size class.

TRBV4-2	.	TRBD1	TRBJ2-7	TGTGCCAGCAGCCCCCATACAGGGGTGATCTACGAGCAGTACTTC	CASSPHTGVIYEQYF
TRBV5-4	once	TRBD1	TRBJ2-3	TGTGCCAGCAGTCCTCCGGGGACAGAAAAAGATACGCAGTATTTT	CASSPPGTEKDTQYF
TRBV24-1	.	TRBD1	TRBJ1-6	TGTGCCACCAGTGATGAGGACAGGGCCCGATCACCCCTCCACTTT	CATSDEDRARSPLHF
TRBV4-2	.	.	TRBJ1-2	TGTGCCAGCAGCCAAGATCGGTCGTCCTATGGCTACACCTTC	CASSQDRSSYGYTF
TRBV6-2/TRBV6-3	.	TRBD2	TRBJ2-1	TGTGCCAGCAGTTACTCCGGGACTAGCAATGAGCAGTTCTTC	CASSYSGTSNEQFF
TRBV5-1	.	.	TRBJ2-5	TGCGCCAGCAGCCCGGAGTGGGGGCGCGGGGAGACCCAGTACTTC	CASSPEWGRGETQYF
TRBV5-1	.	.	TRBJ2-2	TGCGCCAGCAGCGCGGGACAGTTAGCCGGGGAGCTGTTTTTT	CASSAGQLAGELFF
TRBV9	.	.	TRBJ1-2	TGTGCCAGCAGCGTAGTAGGTGGGGCGGAAGGTGGCTACACCTTC	CASSVVGGAEGGYTF
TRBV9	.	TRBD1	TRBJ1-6	TGTGCCAGCAGCGCATCTCACGGGACAGGCTATAATTCACCCCTCCACTTT	CASSASHGTGYNSPLHF
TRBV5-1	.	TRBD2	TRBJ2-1	TGCGCCAGCAGCGAGACTAGCGGGAGAACCTACAATGAGCAGTTCTTC	CASSETSGRTYNEQFF
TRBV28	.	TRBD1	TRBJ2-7	TGTGCCATCGGACCCGGGACAGGAATATACGAGCAGTACTTC	CAIGPGTGIYEQYF
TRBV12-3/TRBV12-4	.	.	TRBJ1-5	TGTGCCAGCAGTTTAACAGATGGTCAGCCCCAGCATTTT	CASSLTDGQPQHF